The 9 T cell receptor beta chains below were found in one sample sequenced in a study of blood T cell repertoires in COVID-19. TCRdb's copy holds only in-frame clones and misses some; the assay was immunoSEQ multiplex PCR. The sample lists approximately 120,000 clones, roughly 79% seen once, with under 14% in the top ten. Sequencing used peripheral blood. Receptor source: a human donor in a cohort sampled during active COVID-19.

A single count supports this clone. The gene calls are TRBV3-1 (or the pseudogene TRBV3-2) and TRBJ1-1, with D perhaps TRBD1 (5 bases). Trimming took 4 bases from V and 0 from J, leaving 12 bases between them. Germline V gene sequence: CDR1 LGHDT, CDR2 YNNKEL (reference sequence). The CDR3 has 15 residues. CDR3 bases: TGTGCCAGCAGCCTACTGGGGCCCATGAACACTGAAGCTTTCTTT. As protein: CASSLLGPMNTEAFF.

V is TRBV28 and J is TRBJ2-4; D might be TRBD2 (6 bases). Per germline, CDR1 MDHEN and CDR2 SYDVKM. The CDR3 covers 16 residues. With 5 bases removed from V and 6 bases from J, the gap between germline ends came to 20 bases. CDR3 nucleotides: TGTGCCAGCAGTGCCCCCTACGAGGCGGAGGGAAACATTCAGTACTTC. The encoded protein is CASSAPYEAEGNIQYF.

The V and J genes are TRBV5-6 and TRBJ2-7; TRBD1 matches at 9 bases. CDR1 SGHDT and CDR2 YYEEEE come from the germline V gene. Trimming cost V 3 bases and J 3 bases; bases outside gene matches: 4. This CDR3 contains 14 residues. CDR3 coding DNA: TGTGCCAGCAGCTCGGTGGACAGGGGCTACGAGCAGTACTTC. Amino acids: CASSSVDRGYEQYF. Full variable domain (rest looked up from reference TRBV5-6 and TRBJ2-7): DAGVTQSPTHLIKTRGQQVTLRCSPKSGHDTVSWYQQALGQGPQFIFQYYEEEERQRGNFPDRFSGHQFPNYSSELNVNALLLGDSALYLCASSSVDRGYEQYFGPGTRLTVT.

The chain joins TRBV28 to TRBJ2-7, with TRBD1 matching over 9 bases. With 4 bases clipped from V and 5 bases from J, the junction kept 6 bases outside the gene matches. There are 14 residues in the CDR3. CDR1 and CDR2 (germline): MDHEN, SYDVKM. CDR3 residues: CASSSGTGRNEQYF. The CDR3 DNA sequence: TGTGCCAGCAGTTCCGGGACAGGGAGGAACGAGCAGTACTTC.

The chain is built from TRBV18 and TRBJ1-3; the D gene is possibly TRBD1 (6 bases). V dropped 0 bases and J dropped 1 base, with 19 bases sitting between them. The CDR3 totals 19 residues. Germline CDR1 KGHSH, CDR2 LQKENI. CDR3 sequence (DNA): TGTGCCAGCTCACCACCGCTGGGACACCGCCGGGGTTCTGGAAACACCATATATTTT. As protein: CASSPPLGHRRGSGNTIYF. Complete variable domain (other parts from reference TRBV18 and TRBJ1-3): NAGVMQNPRHLVRRRGQEARLRCSPMKGHSHVYWYRQLPEEGLKFMVYLQKENIIDESGMPKERFSAEFPKEGPSILRIQQVVRGDSAAYFCASSPPLGHRRGSGNTIYFGEGSWLTVV.

This clone was seen a single time. This chain uses TRBV3-1 (or the pseudogene TRBV3-2) with TRBJ2-1; 9 nucleotides agree with TRBD2. This CDR3 has 19 residues. Unmatched junction bases numbered 12, after V lost 3 bases and J lost 0 bases. CDR1 is LGHDT and CDR2 is YNNKEL in the germline V gene (reference sequence). Written as DNA, the CDR3 is TGTGCCAGCAGCCAGACCCCCCCCGGGCGGGGGGGCTCCTACAATGAGCAGTTCTTC. This encodes CASSQTPPGRGGSYNEQFF.

The chain couples TRBV4-2 to TRBJ2-3, with TRBD2 matching 7 bases. The trim removed 0 bases at V and 2 bases at J, leaving 8 bases unmatched. Germline CDR1 is LGHNA and CDR2 is YNFKEQ. The length of the CDR3 is 17 residues. The CDR3: CASSQETSVYNTDTQYF. For the CDR3, the DNA is TGTGCCAGCAGCCAAGAAACTAGCGTCTACAACACAGATACGCAGTATTTT.

The J gene is TRBJ2-1, the V gene TRBV19; D ambiguous. The V gene's germline CDR1 is LNHDA and CDR2 SQIVND (reference sequence). Trimming took off 9 bases at V and 7 bases at J, with 13 bases between the two ends. The CDR3 spans 12 residues. CDR3 bases: TGTGCCAGCACCGGAGTGTGGAATGAGCAGTTCTTC. It specifies CASTGVWNEQFF.

The table lists this clone with a few counts. V gene TRBV28 combines with J gene TRBJ2-2; 7 bases agree with TRBD2. There are 13 residues in the CDR3. Trimming took 5 bases from V and 3 from J; bases not matched to a gene: 0. CDR1 is MDHEN and CDR2 is SYDVKM in the germline V gene. The CDR3 region has the DNA TGTGCCAGCAGTCGGGGGGACACCGGGGAGCTGTTTTTT. The encoded protein is CASSRGDTGELFF.